This T cell receptor beta chain was recorded in a study of T cell repertoires in cytomegalovirus infection. Study as a whole: In public TCR beta signatures, there were indications of both CMV infection and matching HLA type.

Concerning this clonotype: The antigen remains unidentified. Compared with germline, one end of the junction differs, possibly owing to a read error.

In TCRdb, the reads were re-called with MiXCR into one record per CDR3 protein. The sample consists of 200,000 to 250,000 distinct CDR3 sequences, about 5.9% of them appearing once. Study-level points and caveats: Cumulative frequency of public TCR beta families picked out carriers of CMV plus the relevant HLA. HLA-C-restricted CMV clonotypes gave the most frequent clonotype in two of eight donors.

The source is a human donor in good health (CMV status not recorded). Some clones in this sample may be carry-over from other donors' samples. The material sequenced was PBMCs.

CDR3 coding DNA: TGTGCCAGCAGCTCCAGTGAGACCGGGGAGCTGGTTTTT. Its protein is CASSSSETGELVF. The genes are TRBV7-6 and TRBJ2-2; D might be TRBD2 (5 bases). CDR1 and CDR2 (germline): SGHVS, FNYEAQ. The CDR3 is 13 residues long.